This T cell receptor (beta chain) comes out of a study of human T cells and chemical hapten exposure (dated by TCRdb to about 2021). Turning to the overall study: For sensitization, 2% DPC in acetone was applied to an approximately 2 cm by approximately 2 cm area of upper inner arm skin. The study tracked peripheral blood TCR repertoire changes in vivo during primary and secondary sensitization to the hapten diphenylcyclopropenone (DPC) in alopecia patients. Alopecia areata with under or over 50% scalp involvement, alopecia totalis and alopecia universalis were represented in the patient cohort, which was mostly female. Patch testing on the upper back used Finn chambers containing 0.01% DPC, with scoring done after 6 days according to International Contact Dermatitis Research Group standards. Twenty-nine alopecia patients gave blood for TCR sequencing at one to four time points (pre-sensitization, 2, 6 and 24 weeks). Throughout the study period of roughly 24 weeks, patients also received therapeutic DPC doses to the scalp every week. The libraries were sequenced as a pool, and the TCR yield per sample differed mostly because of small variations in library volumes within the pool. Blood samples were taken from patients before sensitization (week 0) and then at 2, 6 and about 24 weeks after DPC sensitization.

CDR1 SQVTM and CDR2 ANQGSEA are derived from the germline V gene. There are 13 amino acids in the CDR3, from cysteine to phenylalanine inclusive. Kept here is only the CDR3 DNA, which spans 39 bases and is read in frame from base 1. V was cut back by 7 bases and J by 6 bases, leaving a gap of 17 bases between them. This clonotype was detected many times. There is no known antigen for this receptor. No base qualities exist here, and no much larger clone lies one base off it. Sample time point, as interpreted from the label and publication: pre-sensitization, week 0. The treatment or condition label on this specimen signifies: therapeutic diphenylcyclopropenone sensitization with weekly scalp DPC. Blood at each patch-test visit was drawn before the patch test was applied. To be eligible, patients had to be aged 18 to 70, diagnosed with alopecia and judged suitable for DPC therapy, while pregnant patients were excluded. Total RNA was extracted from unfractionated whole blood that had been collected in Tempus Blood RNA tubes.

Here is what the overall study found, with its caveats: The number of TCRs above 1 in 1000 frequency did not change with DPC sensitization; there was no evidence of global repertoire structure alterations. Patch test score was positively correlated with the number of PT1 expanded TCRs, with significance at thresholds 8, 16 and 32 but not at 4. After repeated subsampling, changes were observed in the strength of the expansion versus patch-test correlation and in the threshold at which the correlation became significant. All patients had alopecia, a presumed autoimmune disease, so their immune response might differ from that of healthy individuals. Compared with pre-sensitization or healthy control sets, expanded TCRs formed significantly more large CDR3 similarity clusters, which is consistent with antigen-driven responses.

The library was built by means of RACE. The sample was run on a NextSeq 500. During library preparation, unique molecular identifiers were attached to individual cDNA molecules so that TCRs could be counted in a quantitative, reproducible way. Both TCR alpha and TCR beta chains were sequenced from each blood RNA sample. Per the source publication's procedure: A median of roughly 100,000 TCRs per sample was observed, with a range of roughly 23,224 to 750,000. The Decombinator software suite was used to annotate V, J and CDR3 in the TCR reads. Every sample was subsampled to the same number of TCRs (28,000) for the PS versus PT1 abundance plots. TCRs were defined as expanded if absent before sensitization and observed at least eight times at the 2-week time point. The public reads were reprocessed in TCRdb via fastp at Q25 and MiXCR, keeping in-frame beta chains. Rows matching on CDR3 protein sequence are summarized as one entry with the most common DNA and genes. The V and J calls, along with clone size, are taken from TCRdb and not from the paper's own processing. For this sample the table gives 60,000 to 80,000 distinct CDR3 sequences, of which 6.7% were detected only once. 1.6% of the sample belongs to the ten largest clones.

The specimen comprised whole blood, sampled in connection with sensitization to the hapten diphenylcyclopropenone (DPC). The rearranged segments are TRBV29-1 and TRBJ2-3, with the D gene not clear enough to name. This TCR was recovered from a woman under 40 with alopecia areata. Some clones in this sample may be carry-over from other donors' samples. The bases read TGCAGCGCCTCGCCTAATAACATGGATACGCAGTATTTT. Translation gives CSASPNNMDTQYF.